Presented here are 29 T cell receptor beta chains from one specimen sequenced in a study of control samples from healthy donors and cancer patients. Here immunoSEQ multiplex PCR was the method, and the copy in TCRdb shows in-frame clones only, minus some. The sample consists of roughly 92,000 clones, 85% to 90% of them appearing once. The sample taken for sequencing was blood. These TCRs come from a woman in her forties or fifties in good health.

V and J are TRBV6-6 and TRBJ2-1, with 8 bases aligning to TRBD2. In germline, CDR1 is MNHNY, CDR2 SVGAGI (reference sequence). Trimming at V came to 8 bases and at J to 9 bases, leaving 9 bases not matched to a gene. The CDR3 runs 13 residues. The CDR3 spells CASRAGTSGEQFF. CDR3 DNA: TGTGCCAGCCGGGCCGGGACTAGTGGTGAGCAGTTCTTC.

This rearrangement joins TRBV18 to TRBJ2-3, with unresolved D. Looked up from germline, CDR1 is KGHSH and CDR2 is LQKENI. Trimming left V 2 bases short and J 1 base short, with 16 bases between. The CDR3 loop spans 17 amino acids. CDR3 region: CASSPVLKMGGTDTQYF. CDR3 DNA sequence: TGTGCCAGCTCACCAGTCCTTAAAATGGGCGGCACAGATACGCAGTATTTT. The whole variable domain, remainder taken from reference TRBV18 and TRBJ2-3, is NAGVMQNPRHLVRRRGQEARLRCSPMKGHSHVYWYRQLPEEGLKFMVYLQKENIIDESGMPKERFSAEFPKEGPSILRIQQVVRGDSAAYFCASSPVLKMGGTDTQYFGPGTRLTVL.

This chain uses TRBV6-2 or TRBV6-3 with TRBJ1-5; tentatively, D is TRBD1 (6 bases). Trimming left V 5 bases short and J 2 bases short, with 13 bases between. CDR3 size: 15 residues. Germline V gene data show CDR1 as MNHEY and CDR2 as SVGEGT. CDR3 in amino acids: CASSRQVAGNQPQHF. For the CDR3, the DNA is TGTGCCAGCAGTCGACAGGTTGCGGGCAATCAGCCCCAGCATTTT.

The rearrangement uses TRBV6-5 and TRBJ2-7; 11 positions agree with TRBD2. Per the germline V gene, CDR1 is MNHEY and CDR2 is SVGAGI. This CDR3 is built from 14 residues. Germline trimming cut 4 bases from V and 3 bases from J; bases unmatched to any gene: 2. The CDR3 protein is CASSFSGGDYEQYF. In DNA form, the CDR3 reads TGTGCCAGCAGTTTTAGCGGGGGGGACTACGAGCAGTACTTC.

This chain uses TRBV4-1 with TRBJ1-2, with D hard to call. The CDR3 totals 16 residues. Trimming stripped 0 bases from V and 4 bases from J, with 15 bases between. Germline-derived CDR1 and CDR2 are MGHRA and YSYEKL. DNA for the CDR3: TGCGCCAGCAGCCAAGAGTCCGCGCTCCGTAGCTATGGCTACACCTTC. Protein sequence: CASSQESALRSYGYTF.

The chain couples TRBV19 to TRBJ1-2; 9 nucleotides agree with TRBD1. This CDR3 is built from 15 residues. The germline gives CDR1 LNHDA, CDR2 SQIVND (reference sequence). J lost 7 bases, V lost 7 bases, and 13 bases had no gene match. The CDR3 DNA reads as TGTGCCAGTACCCCTTGGACAGGGGTAGGGTCTGGCTACACCTTC. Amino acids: CASTPWTGVGSGYTF.

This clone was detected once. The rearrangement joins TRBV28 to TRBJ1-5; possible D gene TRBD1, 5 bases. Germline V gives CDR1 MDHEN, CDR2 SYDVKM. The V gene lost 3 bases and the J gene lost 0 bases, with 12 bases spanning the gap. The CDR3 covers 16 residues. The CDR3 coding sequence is TGTGCCAGCAGTTTGGTAGGGACCTATAGCAATCAGCCCCAGCATTTT. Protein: CASSLVGTYSNQPQHF.

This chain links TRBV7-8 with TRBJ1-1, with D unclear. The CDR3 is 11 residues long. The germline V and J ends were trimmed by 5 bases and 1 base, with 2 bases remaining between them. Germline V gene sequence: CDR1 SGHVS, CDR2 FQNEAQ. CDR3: CASSQNTEAFF. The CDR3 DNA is TGTGCCAGCAGCCAGAACACTGAAGCTTTCTTT.

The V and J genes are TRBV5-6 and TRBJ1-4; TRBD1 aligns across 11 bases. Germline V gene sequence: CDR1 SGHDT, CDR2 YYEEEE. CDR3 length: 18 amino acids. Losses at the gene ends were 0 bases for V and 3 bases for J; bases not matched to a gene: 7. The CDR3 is CASSLARGQGGSNEKLFF. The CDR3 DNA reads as TGTGCCAGCAGCTTGGCCAGGGGACAGGGGGGATCTAATGAAAAACTGTTTTTT.

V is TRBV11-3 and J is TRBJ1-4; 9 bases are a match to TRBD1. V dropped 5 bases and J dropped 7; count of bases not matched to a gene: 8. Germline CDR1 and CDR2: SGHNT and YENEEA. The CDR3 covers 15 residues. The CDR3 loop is CASSPRTGAGEKLFF. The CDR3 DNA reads TGTGCCAGCAGCCCTAGGACAGGGGCTGGTGAAAAACTGTTTTTT.

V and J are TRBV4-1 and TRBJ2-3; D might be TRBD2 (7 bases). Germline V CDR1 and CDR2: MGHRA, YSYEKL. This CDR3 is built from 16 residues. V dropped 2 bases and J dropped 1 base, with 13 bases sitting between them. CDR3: CASSQPRGGGTDTQYF. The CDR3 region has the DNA TGCGCCAGCAGCCAACCCCGAGGGGGGGGCACAGATACGCAGTATTTT.

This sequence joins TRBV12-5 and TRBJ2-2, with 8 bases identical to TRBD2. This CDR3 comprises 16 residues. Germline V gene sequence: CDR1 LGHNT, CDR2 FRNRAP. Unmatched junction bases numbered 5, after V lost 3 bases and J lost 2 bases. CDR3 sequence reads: CASGFGLAGNTGELFF. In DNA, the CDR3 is TGTGCTAGTGGTTTTGGACTAGCCGGCAACACCGGGGAGCTGTTTTTT.

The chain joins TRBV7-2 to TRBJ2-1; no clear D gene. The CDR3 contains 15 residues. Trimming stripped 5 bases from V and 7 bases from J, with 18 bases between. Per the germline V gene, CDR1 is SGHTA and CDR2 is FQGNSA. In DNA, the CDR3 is TGTGCCAGCAGCCCCCGAGCGAGTACGGCGAATGAGCAGTTCTTC. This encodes CASSPRASTANEQFF.

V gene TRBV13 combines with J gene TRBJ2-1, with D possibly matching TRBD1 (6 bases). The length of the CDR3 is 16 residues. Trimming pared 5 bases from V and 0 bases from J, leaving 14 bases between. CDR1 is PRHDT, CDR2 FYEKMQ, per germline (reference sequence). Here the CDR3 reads CASSGTGLSSYNEQFF. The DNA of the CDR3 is TGTGCCAGCAGCGGAACAGGGCTCAGCTCCTACAATGAGCAGTTCTTC.

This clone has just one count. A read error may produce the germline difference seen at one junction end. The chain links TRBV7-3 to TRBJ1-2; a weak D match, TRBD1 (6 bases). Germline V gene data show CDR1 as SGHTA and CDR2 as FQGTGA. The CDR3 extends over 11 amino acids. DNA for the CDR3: TGTGCCAGCAGCGGAGGGGGACCTAAATCCTTC. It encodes CASSGGGPKSF. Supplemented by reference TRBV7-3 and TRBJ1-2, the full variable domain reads GAGVSQTPSNKVTEKGKYVELRCDPISGHTALYWYRQSLGQGPEFLIYFQGTGAADDSGLPNDRFFAVRPEGSVSTLKIQRTERGDSAVYLCASSGGGPKSFGSGTRLTVV.

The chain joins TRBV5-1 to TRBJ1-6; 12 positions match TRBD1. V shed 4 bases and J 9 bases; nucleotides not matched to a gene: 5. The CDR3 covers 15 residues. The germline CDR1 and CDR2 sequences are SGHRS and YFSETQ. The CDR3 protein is CASSAGTGGFSPLHF. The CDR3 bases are TGCGCCAGCAGCGCCGGGACAGGGGGCTTTTCACCCCTCCACTTT.

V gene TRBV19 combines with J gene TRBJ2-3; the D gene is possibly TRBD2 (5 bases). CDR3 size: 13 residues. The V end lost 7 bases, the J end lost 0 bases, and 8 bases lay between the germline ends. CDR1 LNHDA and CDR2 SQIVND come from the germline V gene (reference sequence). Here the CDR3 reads CASMDWSTDTQYF. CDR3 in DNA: TGTGCCAGTATGGACTGGAGCACAGATACGCAGTATTTT.

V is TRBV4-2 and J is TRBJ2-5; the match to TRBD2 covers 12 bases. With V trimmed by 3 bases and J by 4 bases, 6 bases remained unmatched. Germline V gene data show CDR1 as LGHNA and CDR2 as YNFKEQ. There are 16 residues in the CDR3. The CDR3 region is CASSHRLAGVGETQYF. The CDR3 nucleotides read TGTGCCAGCAGCCATCGACTAGCGGGAGTTGGAGAGACCCAGTACTTC.

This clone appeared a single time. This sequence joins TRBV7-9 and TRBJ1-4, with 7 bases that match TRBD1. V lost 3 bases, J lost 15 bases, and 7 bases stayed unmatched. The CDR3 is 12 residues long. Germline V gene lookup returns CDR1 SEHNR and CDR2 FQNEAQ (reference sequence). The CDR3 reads CASSLMRGQLFF. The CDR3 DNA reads TGTGCCAGCAGCTTGATGAGGGGACAGTTGTTTTTT.

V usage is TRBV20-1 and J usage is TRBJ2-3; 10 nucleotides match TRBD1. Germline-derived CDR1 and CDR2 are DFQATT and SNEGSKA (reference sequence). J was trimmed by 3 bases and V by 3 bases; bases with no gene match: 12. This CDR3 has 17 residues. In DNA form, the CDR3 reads TGCAGTGCTAGTCGGGACAGGGGAGTTATCGGTACAGATACGCAGTATTTT. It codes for CSASRDRGVIGTDTQYF.

In DNA, the CDR3 is TGTGCCAGCAGCTTAAACAGGGGGCGGTACGAGCAGTACTTC. Amino acids: CASSLNRGRYEQYF. This chain joins TRBV7-8 and TRBJ2-7; 9 bases fit TRBD1. There are 14 residues in the CDR3. After removal of 2 bases from V and 4 bases from J, the junction contained 3 bases not matched to a gene. Germline values: CDR1 SGHVS, CDR2 FQNEAQ.

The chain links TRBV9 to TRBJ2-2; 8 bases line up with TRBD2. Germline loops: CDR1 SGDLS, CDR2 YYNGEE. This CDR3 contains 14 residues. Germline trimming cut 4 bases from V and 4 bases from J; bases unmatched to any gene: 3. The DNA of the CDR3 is TGTGCCAGCAGCTCCGGGACTAGCACCGGGGAGCTGTTTTTT. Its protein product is CASSSGTSTGELFF. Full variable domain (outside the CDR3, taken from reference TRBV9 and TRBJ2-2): DSGVTQTPKHLITATGQRVTLRCSPRSGDLSVYWYQQSLDQGLQFLIQYYNGEERAKGNILERFSAQQFPDLHSELNLSSLELGDSALYFCASSSGTSTGELFFGEGSRLTVL.

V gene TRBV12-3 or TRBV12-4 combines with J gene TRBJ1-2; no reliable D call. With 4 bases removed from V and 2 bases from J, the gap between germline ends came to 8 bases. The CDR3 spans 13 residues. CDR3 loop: CASSYPPNYGYTF. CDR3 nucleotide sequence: TGTGCCAGCAGTTACCCCCCAAACTATGGCTACACCTTC.

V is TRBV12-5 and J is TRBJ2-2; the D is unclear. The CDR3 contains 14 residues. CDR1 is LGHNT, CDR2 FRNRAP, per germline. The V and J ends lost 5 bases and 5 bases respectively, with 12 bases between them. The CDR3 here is CASGPRTETGELFF. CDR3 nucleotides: TGTGCTAGTGGTCCCCGGACGGAGACCGGGGAGCTGTTTTTT.

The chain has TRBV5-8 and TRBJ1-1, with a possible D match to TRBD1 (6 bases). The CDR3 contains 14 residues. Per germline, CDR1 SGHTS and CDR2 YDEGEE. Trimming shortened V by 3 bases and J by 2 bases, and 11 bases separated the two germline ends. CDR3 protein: CASSSGHVNTEAFF. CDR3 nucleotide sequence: TGTGCCAGCAGCTCGGGACACGTTAACACTGAAGCTTTCTTT.

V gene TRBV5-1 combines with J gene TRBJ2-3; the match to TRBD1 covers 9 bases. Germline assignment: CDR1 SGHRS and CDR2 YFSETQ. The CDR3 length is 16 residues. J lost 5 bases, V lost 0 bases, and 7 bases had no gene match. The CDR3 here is CASSLVMGQGQDTQYF. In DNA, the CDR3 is TGCGCCAGCAGCTTGGTTATGGGACAGGGACAAGATACGCAGTATTTT.

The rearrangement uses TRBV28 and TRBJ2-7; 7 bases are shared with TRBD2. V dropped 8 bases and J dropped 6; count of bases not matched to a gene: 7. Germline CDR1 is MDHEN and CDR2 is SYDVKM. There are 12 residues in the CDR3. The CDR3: CASDISGGEQYF. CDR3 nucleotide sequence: TGTGCCAGCGATATATCGGGGGGCGAGCAGTACTTC.

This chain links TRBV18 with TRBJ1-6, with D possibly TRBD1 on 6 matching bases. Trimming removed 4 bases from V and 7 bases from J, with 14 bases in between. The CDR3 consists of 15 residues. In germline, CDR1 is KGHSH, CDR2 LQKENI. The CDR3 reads CASSRRQEHNSPLHF. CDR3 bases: TGTGCCAGCTCACGTAGACAGGAACACAATTCACCCCTCCACTTT.

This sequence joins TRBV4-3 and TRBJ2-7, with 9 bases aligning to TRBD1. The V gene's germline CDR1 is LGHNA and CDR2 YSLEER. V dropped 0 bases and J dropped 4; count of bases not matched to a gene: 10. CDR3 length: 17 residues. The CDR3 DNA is TGCGCCAGCAGCCAAGATCGGGGCCGGGACAGGGTTTACGAGCAGTACTTC. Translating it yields CASSQDRGRDRVYEQYF.